This T cell receptor (beta chain) was documented in a study of OX40 agonist ivuxolimab in advanced cancers. Study-wide context: Earlier treatment with anti-PD-1, anti-PD-L1 or anti-CTLA-4 was permitted, and 35% to 45% had received some.

Profiled with immunoSEQ multiplex PCR; TCRdb holds only in-frame clones, not every one. Of 55,000 to 75,000 clones listed, approximately 90% are singletons. CDR1 and CDR2 from the germline V gene are MNHNS and SASEGT. The V end lost 9 bases, the J end lost 0 bases, and 10 bases lay between the germline ends. The CDR3 totals 13 residues. Sample: CD4+ or CD8+ T cells sorted from blood, taken in a trial of the OX40 agonist ivuxolimab. V gene TRBV6-1 combines with J gene TRBJ2-3; possible D gene TRBD2, 5 bases. This TCR derives from an adult with an advanced solid tumor such as melanoma, head and neck, liver or kidney cancer. CDR3 bases: TGTGCCAGGAGCAGGACTAGCACAGATACGCAGTATTTT. Its protein product is CARSRTSTDTQYF.